This T cell receptor (beta chain) is from a study of blood T cell repertoires in COVID-19. Here immunoSEQ multiplex PCR was the method, and the copy in TCRdb shows in-frame clones only, minus some. In the table there are some 210,000 clones, 92% of which are singletons. This CDR3 comprises 16 residues. The germline V gene encodes CDR1 MDHEN and CDR2 SYDVKM. Deletions cut 6 bases from V and 0 bases from J, with 18 bases between. Material for sequencing was peripheral blood. The origin of this receptor is a man aged 30 to 45 with acute or convalescent COVID-19. The chain employs TRBV28 and TRBJ2-7; D may be TRBD2 (5 bases). The CDR3 spells CASSPPYSVSSYEQYF. The CDR3 nucleotides read TGTGCCAGCAGCCCCCCATATAGCGTAAGCTCCTACGAGCAGTACTTC.